These 23 T cell receptor beta chains share one sample of origin, sequenced in a study of post-analysis software for immune sequencing data. Notes on the study in general: Among roughly five TRBV segments more frequent in patients than controls were TRBV5-6, TRBV5-1 and TRBV20-1.

No antigen has been assigned to these receptors. Incorporated into the TCR beta cDNA libraries were unique molecular identifiers, which served to reduce PCR and sequencing biases. TCRdb analysed the PCR reads with MiXCR anew, one entry per CDR3 protein. The profile shows some 700,000 distinct CDR3 sequences, 59% of them singletons. The sequenced sample consisted of blood. Source of these receptors: a girl aged 2 to 9 with multiple sclerosis.

The V gene is TRBV7-2, the J gene TRBJ2-3; the D is unclear. The V end lost 3 bases, the J end lost 2 bases, and 6 bases lay between the germline ends. The CDR3 loop spans 13 amino acids. The V gene's germline CDR1 is SGHTA and CDR2 FQGNSA. The CDR3 DNA reads TGTGCCAGCAGCTTTCGTCCCACAGATACGCAGTATTTT. Translation gives CASSFRPTDTQYF.

The chain recombines TRBV2 with TRBJ1-4, with D tentatively TRBD1 (5 bases). V was shortened by 8 bases and J by 7 bases, with 11 bases between the two germline ends. CDR1 and CDR2 (germline): SNHLY, FYNNEI. This CDR3 is 12 amino acids long. The CDR3 coding sequence is TGTGCCAGCTGGCAGGGAAGTGAAAAACTGTTTTTT. It translates to CASWQGSEKLFF.

The chain has TRBV20-1 and TRBJ2-7, with D possibly being TRBD2 (6 bases). V was cut by 5 bases and J by 0 bases, with 14 bases left in between. Germline CDR1 and CDR2: DFQATT and SNEGSKA (reference sequence). This CDR3 comprises 14 residues. CDR3 nucleotides: TGCAGTGCTCGCGGGACGGACTACTCCTACGAGCAGTACTTC. Encoded protein: CSARGTDYSYEQYF.

This sequence joins TRBV12-3 or TRBV12-4 and TRBJ2-3, with D possibly matching TRBD2 (6 bases). This CDR3 comprises 18 residues. The V gene lost 7 bases and the J gene lost 6 bases, with 29 bases spanning the gap. CDR3: CASTRSVGRPEDRDTQYF. The CDR3, as DNA: TGTGCCAGCACCAGAAGCGTAGGGAGGCCGGAGGATCGGGATACGCAGTATTTT.

The V and J genes are TRBV20-1 and TRBJ2-7; 7 bases line up with TRBD2. Germline CDR1 DFQATT, CDR2 SNEGSKA (reference sequence). The CDR3 has 13 residues. With 3 bases clipped from V and 2 bases from J, the junction kept 4 bases outside the gene matches. Written as DNA, the CDR3 is TGCAGTGCTAGTCTAGCGGTCCCCTACGAGCAGTACTTC. Amino acids: CSASLAVPYEQYF.

The chain recombines TRBV10-3 with TRBJ1-1; tentatively, D is TRBD1 (5 bases). The CDR3 loop spans 12 amino acids. The ends were cut back, 0 bases at V and 12 bases at J, with 11 bases in the middle. The V gene's germline CDR1 is ENHRY and CDR2 SYGVKD. Here the CDR3 reads CAISESSRDTFF. Here the CDR3 DNA reads TGTGCCATCAGTGAGTCGAGCAGGGATACTTTCTTT.

This chain links TRBV6-5 with TRBJ2-1; D possibly corresponds to TRBD2 (6 bases). Germline V CDR1 and CDR2: MNHEY, SVGAGI. V shed 2 bases and J shed 6 bases, with 11 bases lying between them. The length of the CDR3 is 14 residues. CDR3 region: CASSYGGAVNEQFF. The CDR3 DNA sequence: TGTGCCAGCAGTTACGGCGGGGCCGTCAATGAGCAGTTCTTC.

There are a few counts of this clonotype. This chain joins TRBV7-9 and TRBJ2-7; perhaps D is TRBD1 or TRBD2 (5 bases each). The CDR3 spans 14 residues. Germline lookup yields CDR1 SEHNR and CDR2 FQNEAQ (reference sequence). With 6 bases removed from V and 0 bases from J, the gap between germline ends came to 12 bases. CDR3 region: CASRAKGSSYEQYF. CDR3 sequence (DNA): TGTGCCAGCAGGGCCAAGGGGAGCTCCTACGAGCAGTACTTC.

This chain connects TRBV6-1 to TRBJ2-7; a weak D match, TRBD2 (5 bases). The CDR3 runs to 17 residues. Trimming cost V 6 bases and J 6 bases, with 27 bases left between them. CDR1 is MNHNS and CDR2 is SASEGT in the germline V gene. The CDR3 DNA reads as TGTGCCAGCAGACCCTCCCCCGGACTGCCGGGGAGTTCCGAGCAGTACTTC. This encodes CASRPSPGLPGSSEQYF.

This chain links TRBV6-6 with TRBJ2-3; TRBD1 agrees at 10 bases. Germline lookup yields CDR1 MNHNY and CDR2 SVGAGI (reference sequence). V lost 6 bases, J lost 7 bases, and 10 bases stayed unmatched. The CDR3 is made up of 15 amino acids. CDR3 protein: CASSPIRDRGHTQYF. CDR3 sequence (DNA): TGTGCCAGCAGCCCCATCCGGGACAGGGGTCATACGCAGTATTTT.

A few counts support this clonotype. The junction differs from germline at one of its ends, possibly a read error. The V call is TRBV4-3, the J call TRBJ2-3; 14 positions match TRBD2. CDR3 length: 15 residues. From germline, CDR1 is LGHNA and CDR2 YSLEER. The DNA for the CDR3 is TGCGCCAGCAGTCAAGGACTAGCGGGGGGAGATACGCAGTATTTT. Translated: CASSQGLAGGDTQYF.

The chain uses TRBV7-6 and TRBJ2-6, with 13 bases matching TRBD2. CDR1 is SGHVS, CDR2 FNYEAQ, per germline. V lost 5 bases and J lost 0; bases outside the gene matches: 4. The CDR3 spans 18 residues. Written as DNA, the CDR3 is TGTGCCAGCAGCGACGGGACTAGCGGGGCCTCTGGGGCCAACGTCCTGACTTTC. Protein: CASSDGTSGASGANVLTF.

The chain is built from TRBV5-1 and TRBJ2-1, with 11 positions matching TRBD2. Per the germline V gene, CDR1 is SGHRS and CDR2 is YFSETQ. The trim removed 5 bases at V and 10 bases at J, leaving 11 bases unmatched. This CDR3 contains 15 residues. As DNA, the CDR3 is TGCGCCAGCAGTCCTGAGAACCTAGCGGGAGGCGAGCAGTTCTTC. Translation gives CASSPENLAGGEQFF.

In regard to this clonotype: Germline and junction disagree at one end, which may indicate a read error. The chain recombines TRBV3-1 with TRBJ2-1, with D unclear. Germline V CDR1 and CDR2: LGHDT, YNNKEL (reference sequence). This CDR3 comprises 13 residues. The CDR3 reads CASSQALTSERFF. The CDR3, as DNA: TGTGCCAGCAGCCAAGCACTAACTTCTGAGCGGTTCTTC.

This chain connects TRBV20-1 to TRBJ2-7, with D possibly TRBD2 on 5 matching bases. The CDR3 totals 15 residues. CDR1 is DFQATT and CDR2 is SNEGSKA in the germline V gene (reference sequence). The ends were cut back, 1 base at V and 2 bases at J, with 15 bases in the middle. The CDR3 nucleotides are TGCAGTGCTAGAGCCTCAAGCGGAACCCCCTACGAGCAGTACTTC. Translation gives CSARASSGTPYEQYF.

The chain employs TRBV20-1 and TRBJ2-7, with a weak D call TRBD1 (5 bases). The end of the DNA aligns better with TRBJ2-5, so the J call may be wrong. The CDR3 is 17 amino acids. Germline CDR1 DFQATT, CDR2 SNEGSKA (reference sequence). The CDR3, as DNA: TGCAGTGCTAACATTCAGATACCCAGGGAATCACGTGAGACCCAGTACTTC. Protein: CSANIQIPRESRETQYF.

This clonotype was seen a handful of times. The chain carries TRBV5-1 and TRBJ2-6, with TRBD1 matching 8 bases. This CDR3 comprises 17 residues. Germline values: CDR1 SGHRS, CDR2 YFSETQ. V gave up 2 bases and J gave up 0 bases; unmatched junction bases: 4. The DNA of the CDR3 is TGCGCCAGCAGCTTAGGGACAGGCCTCTCTGGGGCCAACGTCCTGACTTTC. Translating gives CASSLGTGLSGANVLTF.

The chain has TRBV14 and TRBJ2-5; D is perhaps TRBD2 (5 bases). The ends were cut back, 5 bases at V and 4 bases at J, with 17 bases in the middle. Per germline, CDR1 SGHDN and CDR2 FVKESK. CDR3 length: 15 amino acids. The CDR3 here is CASSLDGIPRETQYF. The CDR3 DNA sequence: TGTGCCAGCAGCTTAGACGGGATCCCTAGAGAGACCCAGTACTTC.

The chain recombines TRBV4-1 with TRBJ2-3; the match to TRBD2 covers 8 bases. Germline values: CDR1 MGHRA, CDR2 YSYEKL. The V gene end was trimmed by 4 bases and the J gene end by 3 bases; junction bases not matched to a gene: 9. The CDR3 extends over 16 amino acids. The CDR3 protein is CASSPRGSGMTDTQYF. The DNA for the CDR3 is TGCGCCAGCAGCCCTCGTGGTAGCGGGATGACAGATACGCAGTATTTT.

This clonotype was found a few times. This chain joins TRBV5-1 and TRBJ2-1; 11 bases agree with TRBD2. The V gene's germline CDR1 is SGHRS and CDR2 YFSETQ. With 2 bases clipped from V and 8 bases from J, the junction kept 6 bases outside the gene matches. CDR3 length equals 15 residues. The CDR3 DNA reads as TGCGCCAGCAGCTTACTAGCGGGAGATGCTGATGAGCAGTTCTTC. Its translation: CASSLLAGDADEQFF.

J is TRBJ1-4 and V is TRBV12-3 or TRBV12-4, with a possible D match to TRBD1 (5 bases). With 5 bases removed from V and 6 bases from J, the gap between germline ends came to 19 bases. The CDR3 runs to 16 residues. CDR3 nucleotides: TGTGCCAGCAGTCCCCCCCGGCAGGGAGTGGATGAAAAACTGTTTTTT. Protein: CASSPPRQGVDEKLFF.

The chain recombines TRBV6-6 with TRBJ1-2; TRBD1 matches 7 bases. The junction had 3 bases not matched to a gene; V was cut back by 0 bases and J by 8 bases. From germline, CDR1 is MNHNY and CDR2 SVGAGI (reference sequence). CDR3 length: 13 residues. CDR3 protein: CASSYSQGGGYTF. In DNA, the CDR3 is TGTGCCAGCAGTTACTCGCAGGGGGGAGGCTACACCTTC.

This rearrangement joins TRBV15 to TRBJ1-1; unclear D gene. V was clipped by 0 bases and J by 3 bases, with 11 bases between them. The CDR3 contains 15 residues. Per germline, CDR1 LNHNV and CDR2 YYDKDF (reference sequence). The CDR3 region is CATSRDSAGYTEAFF. As DNA, the CDR3 is TGTGCCACCAGCAGAGATTCGGCGGGGTACACTGAAGCTTTCTTT.